These 21 T cell receptor beta chains came from one sample sequenced in a study of T-cell memory formation after mild COVID-19. TCRdb independently ran MiXCR on the 5' RACE reads; one entry per CDR3 protein. There are 350,000 to 500,000 distinct CDR3 sequences in the sample; roughly 18% occur only once, and 20% to 25% lies in the top ten. Sequenced sample: PBMCs or a T cell subset sorted from them (not recorded which). The source of these receptors is a man younger than 35 who had mild COVID-19 (a few samples of this study predate the infection). Cell type and time point are not known.

This chain joins TRBV5-6 and TRBJ2-1, with 9 bases fitting TRBD1. The V and J ends lost 0 bases and 2 bases, in that order; junction bases with no gene match: 6. Germline V gene sequence: CDR1 SGHDT, CDR2 YYEEEE. This CDR3 contains 17 residues. The CDR3 here is CASSLAGTGLTYNEQFF. The CDR3, as DNA: TGTGCCAGCAGCTTGGCCGGGACAGGGCTGACCTACAATGAGCAGTTCTTC.

The chain carries TRBV12-5 and TRBJ2-7; D is possibly TRBD1 or TRBD2 (5 bases each). CDR1 is LGHNT, CDR2 FRNRAP, per germline. The length of the CDR3 is 13 residues. Trimming pared 7 bases from V and 2 bases from J, leaving 12 bases between. The DNA of the CDR3 is TGTGCTAGTGCCCCCCGGGACCCCTACGAGCAGTACTTC. As protein: CASAPRDPYEQYF. The variable domain in full, with the rest retrieved from reference TRBV12-5 and TRBJ2-7, is DARVTQTPRHKVTEMGQEVTMRCQPILGHNTVFWYRQTMMQGLELLAYFRNRAPLDDSGMPKDRFSAEMPDATLATLKIQPSEPRDSAVYFCASAPRDPYEQYFGPGTRLTVT.

The chain is built from TRBV5-1 and TRBJ1-1, with a tentative D call TRBD1 (6 bases). This CDR3 region has 13 residues. Between the trimmed V and J ends, which lost 2 bases and 6 bases, there was a span of 11 bases. Germline lookup yields CDR1 SGHRS and CDR2 YFSETQ. The CDR3 DNA follows: TGCGCCAGCAGCTTCGAGGGGGGAGCTGAAGCTTTCTTT. This translates into CASSFEGGAEAFF.

This rearrangement joins TRBV7-7 to TRBJ2-7; perhaps TRBD1 as D (6 bases). Germline V gene data show CDR1 as SSHAT and CDR2 as FNYEAQ (reference sequence). This CDR3 has 13 residues. Written as DNA, the CDR3 is TGTGCTAGAGTTTCCCAGGGGTGCTACGAGCAGTACGTC. It specifies CARVSQGCYEQYV.

This clonotype was seen a few times. The chain couples TRBV4-1 to TRBJ1-5; D is possibly TRBD1 (6 bases). Germline V gene data show CDR1 as MGHRA and CDR2 as YSYEKL. CDR3 length equals 15 residues. V shed 0 bases and J shed 6 bases, with 12 bases lying between them. CDR3 DNA sequence: TGCGCCAGCAGCCAAGATTCAGGGGTCAGTCAGCCCCAGCATTTT. Its protein is CASSQDSGVSQPQHF.

This clonotype was counted only a few times. V usage is TRBV4-2 and J usage is TRBJ2-2; TRBD2 matches 8 bases. Germline V CDR1 and CDR2: LGHNA, YNFKEQ. Losses at the gene ends were 1 base for V and 4 bases for J; bases not matched to a gene: 8. The CDR3 loop spans 17 amino acids. The DNA for the CDR3 is TGTGCCAGCAGCCAAGTCGGCGGGGGGCCGGCCACCGGGGAGCTGTTTTTT. Protein product: CASSQVGGGPATGELFF.

The gene calls are TRBV4-3 and TRBJ1-1, with 8 bases aligning to TRBD1. J gave up 6 bases and V 4 bases, and 10 bases lay outside the gene matches. The CDR3 contains 15 residues. Looked up from germline, CDR1 is LGHNA and CDR2 is YSLEER. CDR3 nucleotides: TGCGCCAGCAGCCGTGAGGCAGGGGGCGTCGCTGAAGCTTTCTTT. Protein product: CASSREAGGVAEAFF.

This clonotype has only a few counts. The CDR3 DNA reads as TGCAGTGCTAGACGACCGCCGGTTGACACTGAAGCTTTCTTT. Encoded protein: CSARRPPVDTEAFF. The V and J genes are TRBV20-1 and TRBJ1-1; D unclear. V lost 2 bases and J 3 bases, leaving 13 bases between the germline ends. The CDR3 totals 14 residues. Germline V gene sequence: CDR1 DFQATT, CDR2 SNEGSKA (reference sequence).

This clonotype occurred a few times. The chain is built from TRBV7-9 and TRBJ2-7; possibly TRBD2 for D (6 bases). Germline V gene data show CDR1 as SEHNR and CDR2 as FQNEAQ (reference sequence). The V and J ends lost 5 bases and 1 base respectively, with 18 bases between them. The CDR3 has 16 residues. CDR3 in amino acids: CASSPTEGLKSYEQYF. The CDR3 DNA reads as TGTGCCAGCAGCCCAACGGAGGGCCTTAAATCCTACGAGCAGTACTTC.

In its sample, this clonotype was seen a few times. V gene TRBV3-1 combines with J gene TRBJ1-6; 8 nucleotides match TRBD1. The CDR3 is made up of 15 amino acids. CDR1 and CDR2 from the germline V gene are LGHDT and YNNKEL (reference sequence). The V and J ends lost 5 bases and 7 bases, in that order; junction bases with no gene match: 7. The CDR3 nucleotides are TGTGCCAGCAGCTGGGACAGGCCGGGCAATTCACCCCTCCACTTT. This encodes CASSWDRPGNSPLHF.

This rearrangement joins TRBV9 to TRBJ2-3; D may be TRBD1 or TRBD2 (5 bases each). The V gene's germline CDR1 is SGDLS and CDR2 YYNGEE. This CDR3 spans 13 amino acids. Trimming took 0 bases from V and 5 from J, leaving 7 bases between them. CDR3 region: CASSVVGVDTQYF. The DNA of the CDR3 is TGTGCCAGCAGCGTAGTGGGGGTAGATACGCAGTATTTT.

The V gene is TRBV2, the J gene TRBJ2-1, with 9 bases that match TRBD2. Germline-derived CDR1 and CDR2 are SNHLY and FYNNEI. The CDR3 consists of 15 residues. J gave up 4 bases and V 3 bases, and 4 bases lay outside the gene matches. The CDR3 spells CASSDATSGYNEQFF. CDR3 coding DNA: TGTGCCAGCAGTGATGCGACTAGCGGTTACAATGAGCAGTTCTTC.

This clonotype has more than one count but fewer than ten. The V call is TRBV3-2, the J call TRBJ2-4; TRBD1 reflects the table's D call only, with no check against the DNA. TRBV3-2 is given as a pseudogene. The CDR3 sequence is 16 residues long. The CDR3 DNA reads TGTGCCAGCAGCTACAGGGGGATACTAGCCAAAAACATTCAGTACTTC. Its translation is CASSYRGILAKNIQYF.

This clonotype was counted a few times. V is TRBV10-1 and J is TRBJ2-4; tentative D call: TRBD2 (5 bases). Germline assignment: CDR1 WNHNN and CDR2 SYGVQD (reference sequence). V was cut by 3 bases and J by 1 base, with 10 bases left in between. The CDR3 has 15 amino acids. CDR3: CASSDPREAKNIQYF. CDR3 in DNA: TGCGCCAGCAGTGACCCTAGGGAGGCCAAAAACATTCAGTACTTC.

The chain employs TRBV21-1 and TRBJ1-6; the table gives TRBD1 as D, unverified against the DNA. TRBV21-1 is annotated as a pseudogene. The CDR3 loop spans 13 amino acids. This CDR3 is CASSKRKGPPLHF. The CDR3 nucleotides read TGTGCCAGCAGCAAAAGGAAGGGACCACCCCTCCACTTT.

The chain is built from TRBV5-1 and TRBJ2-7; TRBD1 might be the D (5 bases). CDR3 size: 14 residues. V was shortened by 4 bases and J by 2 bases, with 13 bases between the two germline ends. Germline lookup yields CDR1 SGHRS and CDR2 YFSETQ. DNA of the CDR3: TGCGCCAGCAGCCTGCAGGGTTTCACCTACGAGCAGTACTTC. Translating it yields CASSLQGFTYEQYF.

This clonotype was recorded a few times. The chain employs TRBV7-2 and TRBJ1-5; 9 bases are shared with TRBD1. CDR3 length: 14 residues. CDR1 and CDR2 (germline): SGHTA, FQGNSA. The V gene end was trimmed by 6 bases and the J gene end by 6 bases; junction bases not matched to a gene: 6. The CDR3 DNA follows: TGTGCCAGCAGTTGGACAGGGGAGCTTCAGCCCCAGCATTTT. It encodes CASSWTGELQPQHF.

This clonotype was counted only a few times. The chain uses TRBV29-1 and TRBJ2-3; 13 bases fit TRBD2. J was trimmed by 3 bases and V by 8 bases; bases with no gene match: 8. Germline assignment: CDR1 SQVTM and CDR2 ANQGSEA. The CDR3 is 15 amino acids. CDR3 region: CSSSGTSGVTDTQYF. In DNA, the CDR3 is TGCAGCTCGTCCGGGACTAGCGGGGTAACAGATACGCAGTATTTT.

The chain is built from TRBV6-5 and TRBJ2-4; 7 bases match TRBD2. This CDR3 contains 17 residues. Germline V gives CDR1 MNHEY, CDR2 SVGAGI. Unmatched junction bases numbered 21, after V lost 5 bases and J lost 11 bases. CDR3 sequence reads: CASSPRVGRGSLAVQYF. The CDR3 DNA reads TGTGCCAGCAGTCCCCGGGTAGGGAGGGGATCCCTAGCGGTTCAGTACTTC.

Only a few counts were recorded for this clonotype. This chain joins TRBV2 and TRBJ1-2, with D uncertain. The CDR3 runs to 13 residues. Germline CDR1 and CDR2: SNHLY and FYNNEI. Deletions cut 6 bases from V and 4 bases from J, with 12 bases between. The CDR3 nucleotides read TGTGCCAGCAGGTCGACGGGCAGCTATGGCTACACCTTC. As protein: CASRSTGSYGYTF.

This clonotype was observed a few times. V and J are TRBV6-5 and TRBJ1-6, with D maybe TRBD1 (6 bases). V was cut by 2 bases and J by 10 bases, with 12 bases left in between. The CDR3 consists of 14 residues. Per germline, CDR1 MNHEY and CDR2 SVGAGI. CDR3 sequence reads: CASSYGTSSSPLHF. The DNA for the CDR3 is TGTGCCAGCAGTTACGGGACATCCAGCTCACCCCTCCACTTT.